Listed below are T cell receptor beta chains from one sample, sequenced in a study of Ad26.COV2.S vaccination and SARS-CoV-2 variants. The assay was immunoSEQ multiplex PCR, and TCRdb's table has in-frame clones only and misses some. The sample includes roughly 320,000 clones, around 90% of them seen just once. The input for sequencing was peripheral blood, taken in a trial of Ad26.COV2.S vaccine versus placebo. All receptors derive from a person between 18 and 65 years old who received the Ad26.COV2.S COVID-19 vaccine or a placebo. Each CDR3 is given with its conserved first and last residue. A D gene is named only where the DNA matches it firmly. Clone size is not always given. Where it is, it says once, few, many or a class for expanded clones.

>TRBV9|NA|TRBJ2-6|NA
TGTGCCAGCAGCGTATCCTGGACCAAATCTGGGGCCAACGTCCTGACTTTC
CASSVSWTKSGANVLTF
>TRBV2|NA|TRBJ1-3|NA
TGTGCCAGCAGTGGGGCCGGTGGAAACACCATATATTTT
CASSGAGGNTIYF
>TRBV9|NA|TRBJ1-4|NA
TGTGCCAGCAGCCCAAGGGAGAGCGTTGAAAAACTGTTTTTT
CASSPRESVEKLFF
>TRBV7-2|NA|TRBJ1-1|TRBD1
TGTGCCAGCACCCTCGCAGGGGGCGTTGAAGCTTTCTTT
CASTLAGGVEAFF
>TRBV5-6|NA|TRBJ2-1|TRBD2
TGTGCCAGCAGCTTGGAGGCTAGCGGGAGGTATGAGCAGTTCTTC
CASSLEASGRYEQFF
>TRBV6-4|NA|TRBJ2-1|TRBD2
TGTGCCAGCAGTGACGGCGGGGGGGCCAATGAGCAGTTCTTC
CASSDGGGANEQFF
>TRBV9|NA|TRBJ2-2|TRBD2
TGTGCCAGCAGCGCCAGGAGCGGGGGGGAAACCGGGGAGCTGTTTTTT
CASSARSGGETGELFF
>TRBV6-5|NA|TRBJ1-1|NA
TGTGCCAGCAGTTACTCCCTTTCAGAGACTGAAGCTTTCTTT
CASSYSLSETEAFF
>TRBV9|NA|TRBJ2-1|NA
TGTGCCAGCAGCGTGGGATCCAGCGGCTGGGATGAGCAGTTCTTC
CASSVGSSGWDEQFF
>TRBV5-1|NA|TRBJ2-7|TRBD1
TGCGCCAGCAGCCAGGGACAGGGAGGGTACGAGCAGTACTTC
CASSQGQGGYEQYF
>TRBV7-9|NA|TRBJ1-4|NA
TGTGCCAGCACCCCCGGGACTAATAATGAAAAACTGTTTTTT
CASTPGTNNEKLFF
>TRBV3-1/TRBV3-2|NA|TRBJ2-1|TRBD1
TGTGCCAGCACCACCTCCCCCGGGACAGGGGCCTACAATGAGCAGTTCTTC
CASTTSPGTGAYNEQFF
>TRBV30|NA|TRBJ1-5|TRBD1
TGTGCCTCCACGGTCCAGGGGGGAAACAATCAGCCCCAGCATTTT
CASTVQGGNNQPQHF
>TRBV30|NA|TRBJ1-2|NA
TGTGCCTGGACGGGTGGGCACGCCTACACCTTC
CAWTGGHAYTF
>TRBV4-1|NA|TRBJ2-2|NA
TGCGCCAGCCTCGGTGGGAGCGGGGAGCTGTTTTTT
CASLGGSGELFF
>TRBV30|NA|TRBJ2-7|NA
TGTGCCTGGAGTGTCGGAGCCTACGAGCAGTACTTC
CAWSVGAYEQYF
>TRBV2|NA|TRBJ2-7|NA
TGTGCCAGCAGTGTATACAGGGCCCTCTACGAGCAGTACTTC
CASSVYRALYEQYF
>TRBV9|NA|TRBJ2-1|NA
TGTGCCAGCAGCGTAGGGGACAACGCCTTGAGTTGGCAGTTCTTC
CASSVGDNALSWQFF
>TRBV27|NA|TRBJ1-1|TRBD1
TGTGCCAGCAACAGGGGACATAACACTGAAGCTTTCTTT
CASNRGHNTEAFF
>TRBV5-4|NA|TRBJ2-5|TRBD2
TGTGCCACCAAGACTAGCGGGGACCAAGAGACCCAGTACTTC
CATKTSGDQETQYF
>TRBV4-2|NA|TRBJ1-5|TRBD1
TGTGCCAGCAGCCAAGAAGTGACAGGGCCGAGCAATCAGCCCCAGCATTTT
CASSQEVTGPSNQPQHF
>TRBV6-5|once|TRBJ1-1|TRBD1
TGTGCCAGCAGTTCAGGACAGGGAAGAACAGGTGAAGCTTTCTTT
CASSSGQGRTGEAFF
>TRBV7-2|NA|TRBJ2-1|NA
TGTGCCAGCAGCTTTTCAGGTCTCGAGCGCTCCTACAATGAGCAGTTCTTC
CASSFSGLERSYNEQFF